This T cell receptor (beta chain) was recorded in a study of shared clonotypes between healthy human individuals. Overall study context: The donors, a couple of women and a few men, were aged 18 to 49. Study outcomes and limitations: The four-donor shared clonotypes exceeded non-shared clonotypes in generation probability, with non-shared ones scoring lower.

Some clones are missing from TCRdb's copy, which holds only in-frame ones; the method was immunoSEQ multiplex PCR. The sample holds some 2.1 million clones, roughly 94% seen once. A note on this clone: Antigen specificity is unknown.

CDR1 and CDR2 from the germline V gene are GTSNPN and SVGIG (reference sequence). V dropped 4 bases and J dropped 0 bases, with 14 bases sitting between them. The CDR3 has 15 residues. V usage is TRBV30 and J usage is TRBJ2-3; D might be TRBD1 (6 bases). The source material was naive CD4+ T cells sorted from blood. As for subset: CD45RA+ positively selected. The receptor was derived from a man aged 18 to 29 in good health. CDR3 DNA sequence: TGTGCCTGGACCTGGACAGTTTCTAGCACAGATACGCAGTATTTT. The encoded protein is CAWTWTVSSTDTQYF.